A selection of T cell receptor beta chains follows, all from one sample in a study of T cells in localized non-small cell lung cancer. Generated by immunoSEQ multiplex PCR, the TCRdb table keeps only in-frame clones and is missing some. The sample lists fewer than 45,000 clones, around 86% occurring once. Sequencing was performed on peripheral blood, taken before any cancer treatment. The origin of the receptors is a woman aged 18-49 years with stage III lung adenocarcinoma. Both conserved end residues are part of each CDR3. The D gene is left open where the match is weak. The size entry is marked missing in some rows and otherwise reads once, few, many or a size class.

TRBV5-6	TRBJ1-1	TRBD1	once	CASSLTFGGRGGEAFF	TGTGCCAGCAGCTTGACTTTCGGTGGCAGGGGGGGTGAAGCTTTCTTT
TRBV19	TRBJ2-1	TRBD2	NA	CASSIGGLAYEQFF	TGTGCCAGTAGTATAGGTGGACTAGCCTATGAGCAGTTCTTC
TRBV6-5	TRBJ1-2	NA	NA	CASSSAYGYTF	TGTGCCAGCAGTTCGGCCTACGGCTACACCTTC
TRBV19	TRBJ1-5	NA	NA	CASTSRPNQPQHF	TGTGCCAGTACCAGTCGCCCCAATCAGCCCCAGCATTTT
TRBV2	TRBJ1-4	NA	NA	CASFEGVGEKLFF	TGTGCCAGCTTTGAGGGAGTTGGTGAAAAACTGTTTTTT
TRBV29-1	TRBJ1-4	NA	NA	CSAGLGEKLFF	TGCAGCGCGGGGCTTGGAGAAAAACTGTTTTTT
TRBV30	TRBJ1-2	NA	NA	CAWSPDTGTYGYTF	TGTGCCTGGAGTCCAGATACCGGGACCTATGGCTACACCTTC
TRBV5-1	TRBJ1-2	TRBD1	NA	CASSFGDRENGYTF	TGCGCCAGCAGCTTCGGGGACAGGGAGAATGGCTACACCTTC
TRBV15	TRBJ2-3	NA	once	CATSRAKGAGTDTQYF	TGTGCCACCAGCAGAGCAAAAGGGGCCGGCACAGATACGCAGTATTTT
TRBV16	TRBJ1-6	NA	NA	CASSQLSSYNSPLHF	TGTGCCAGCAGCCAATTAAGCTCCTATAATTCACCCCTCCACTTT
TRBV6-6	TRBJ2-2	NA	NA	CASSPNTGELFF	TGTGCCAGCAGTCCGAACACCGGGGAGCTGTTTTTT
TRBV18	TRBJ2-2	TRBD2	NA	CASSSVAGNQANTGELFF	TGTGCCAGCTCATCAGTAGCGGGGAATCAGGCGAACACCGGGGAGCTGTTTTTT
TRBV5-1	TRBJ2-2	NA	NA	CASRDSWDGELFF	TGCGCCAGCAGGGACAGCTGGGACGGGGAGCTGTTTTTT
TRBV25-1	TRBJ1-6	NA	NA	CATNEVGINSPLHF	TGTGCCACCAACGAGGTGGGGATTAATTCACCCCTCCACTTT
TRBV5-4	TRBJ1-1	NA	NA	CASSDTDSPHFF	TGTGCCAGCAGCGATACGGACAGCCCGCATTTCTTT
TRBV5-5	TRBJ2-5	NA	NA	CASSWRTAEETQYF	TGTGCCAGCAGCTGGCGGACCGCGGAGGAGACCCAGTACTTC
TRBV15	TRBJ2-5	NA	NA	CATAPGGMRETQYF	TGTGCCACGGCCCCTGGGGGGATGCGGGAGACCCAGTACTTC
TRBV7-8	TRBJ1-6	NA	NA	CASSIGGYNSPLHF	TGTGCCAGCAGCATAGGGGGTTATAATTCACCCCTCCACTTT
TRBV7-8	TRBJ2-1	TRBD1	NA	CASSYGQAINEQFF	TGTGCCAGCAGCTATGGACAGGCTATCAATGAGCAGTTCTTC
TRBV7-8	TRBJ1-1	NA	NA	CASSLSGRNTEAFF	TGTGCCAGCAGCTTATCCGGCAGGAACACTGAAGCTTTCTTT
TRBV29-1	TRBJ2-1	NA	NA	CSAGGGPYSEQFF	TGCAGCGCCGGTGGCGGGCCGTACAGTGAGCAGTTCTTC
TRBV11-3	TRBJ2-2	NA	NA	CASSLGVAARDTGELFF	TGTGCCAGCAGCTTAGGGGTAGCCGCTAGAGACACCGGGGAGCTGTTTTTT
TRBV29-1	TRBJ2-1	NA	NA	CSVYRSYNEQFF	TGCAGCGTTTACAGGTCGTACAATGAGCAGTTCTTC
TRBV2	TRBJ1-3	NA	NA	CASSLDRQGNTIYF	TGTGCCAGCAGCCTCGACCGTCAGGGAAACACCATATATTTT
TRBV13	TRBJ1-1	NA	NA	CASSPVLGGPEAFF	TGTGCCAGCAGTCCCGTTCTGGGGGGACCTGAAGCTTTCTTT
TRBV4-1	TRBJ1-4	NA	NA	CASSQMGPRIEKLFF	TGCGCCAGCAGCCAAATGGGACCGAGAATTGAAAAACTGTTTTTT
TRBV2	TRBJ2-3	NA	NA	CASSEGAYTDTQYF	TGTGCCAGCAGTGAAGGGGCCTACACAGATACGCAGTATTTT
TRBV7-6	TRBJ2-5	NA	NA	CASSPPGLQETQYF	TGTGCCAGCAGCCCGCCGGGACTCCAAGAGACCCAGTACTTC
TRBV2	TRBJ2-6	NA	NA	CASSIKTAGANVLTF	TGTGCCAGCAGTATTAAGACAGCTGGGGCCAACGTCCTGACTTTC
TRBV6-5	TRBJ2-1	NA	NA	CASREQGLSYNEQFF	TGTGCCAGCAGGGAACAGGGACTGTCCTACAATGAGCAGTTCTTC
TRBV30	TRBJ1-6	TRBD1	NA	CAWSSTGGLGNSPLHF	TGTGCCTGGAGTTCAACAGGGGGTTTAGGGAATTCACCCCTCCACTTT
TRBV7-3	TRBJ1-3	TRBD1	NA	CASSLTVEGTGGHTIYF	TGTGCCAGCAGCTTAACCGTAGAGGGTACAGGGGGGCACACCATATATTTT
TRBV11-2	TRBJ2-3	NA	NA	CASSLGGSSDTQYF	TGTGCCAGCAGCTTGGGGGGTTCGTCAGATACGCAGTATTTT
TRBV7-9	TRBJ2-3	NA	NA	CASSLFRGGGTDTQYF	TGTGCCAGCAGCTTATTTAGGGGGGGCGGCACAGATACGCAGTATTTT
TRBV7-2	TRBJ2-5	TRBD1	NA	CASSLTRGQETQYF	TGTGCCAGCAGCTTAACCAGGGGGCAAGAGACCCAGTACTTC
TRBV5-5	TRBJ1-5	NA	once	CASSFFPGSNQPQHF	TGTGCCAGCAGCTTTTTCCCAGGGAGCAATCAGCCCCAGCATTTT
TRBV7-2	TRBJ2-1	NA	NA	CASSLPQGRRGYNEQFF	TGTGCCAGCAGCTTACCCCAGGGCCGGAGGGGTTACAATGAGCAGTTCTTC
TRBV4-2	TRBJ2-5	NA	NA	CASSQRIPQETQYF	TGTGCCAGCAGCCAAAGAATACCTCAAGAGACCCAGTACTTC
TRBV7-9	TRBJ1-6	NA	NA	CASRGGESSYNSPLHF	TGTGCCAGCAGAGGGGGGGAGAGCTCCTATAATTCACCCCTCCACTTT
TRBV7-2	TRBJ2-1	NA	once	CASSPLGANEQFF	TGTGCCAGCAGCCCCCTTGGGGCGAATGAGCAGTTCTTC
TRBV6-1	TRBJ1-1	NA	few	CASRADAEAFF	TGTGCCAGCAGGGCTGACGCTGAAGCTTTCTTT
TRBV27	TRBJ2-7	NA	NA	CASSLRQGRAEQYF	TGTGCCAGCAGTCTCCGACAGGGGAGGGCCGAGCAGTACTTC
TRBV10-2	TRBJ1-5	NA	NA	CASSEVWGEWPQHF	TGCGCCAGCAGTGAAGTGTGGGGGGAATGGCCCCAGCATTTT
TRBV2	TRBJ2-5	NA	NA	CASRRTRQETQYF	TGTGCCAGCAGAAGGACACGACAAGAGACCCAGTACTTC
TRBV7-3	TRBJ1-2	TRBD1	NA	CASSLTQGDGYTF	TGTGCCAGCAGCTTAACGCAGGGGGATGGCTACACCTTC
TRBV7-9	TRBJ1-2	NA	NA	CASSLGGPRGYTF	TGTGCCAGCAGCTTAGGGGGACCTCGGGGCTACACCTTC
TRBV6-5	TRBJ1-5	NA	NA	CASSYSSGYNQPQHF	TGTGCCAGCAGTTACTCTTCAGGGTACAATCAGCCCCAGCATTTT
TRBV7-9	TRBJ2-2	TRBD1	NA	CASSLRRDRGGTGELFF	TGTGCCAGCAGCTTACGCAGGGACAGGGGTGGAACCGGGGAGCTGTTTTTT
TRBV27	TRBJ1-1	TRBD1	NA	CASSKATGTGAFLGKEAFF	TGTGCCAGCAGTAAGGCCACCGGGACAGGGGCCTTTCTCGGTAAGGAAGCTTTCTTT
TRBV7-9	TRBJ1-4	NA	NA	CASSTAGGNEKLFF	TGTGCCAGCAGCACAGCGGGGGGGAATGAAAAACTGTTTTTT